The source of this TCR beta chain is a study of shared clonotypes between healthy human individuals. Libraries were prepared by immunoSEQ multiplex PCR; TCRdb keeps only in-frame clonotypes and omits some of them. In the table there are some 2.1 million clones, roughly 95% of which are singletons. On this clone itself: Its target is not known.

The V segment lost 4 bases and the J segment 4 bases; nucleotides outside the gene matches: 9. CDR1 MGHRA and CDR2 YSYEKL come from the germline V gene. The CDR3 has 16 residues. Overall study results and limits: Memory subsets generally showed smaller estimated richness than naive subsets did. Shared clonotypes across all four donors exceeded non-shared ones in generation probability. Large depth notwithstanding, sorted-subset sequencing proved incomplete by rarefaction. Few donors restricted represented genetic and exposure-history diversity.

The chain combines TRBV4-1 with TRBJ1-4; 7 nucleotides match TRBD1. Input material: naive CD4+ T cells sorted from blood. Stated subset: CD45RA+ positively selected. This receptor was identified in a man aged 18 to 35 in good health. The DNA of the CDR3 is TGCGCCAGCAGCCTCCAAGGCGGGACAGTTAATGAAAAACTGTTTTTT. Its translation is CASSLQGGTVNEKLFF.